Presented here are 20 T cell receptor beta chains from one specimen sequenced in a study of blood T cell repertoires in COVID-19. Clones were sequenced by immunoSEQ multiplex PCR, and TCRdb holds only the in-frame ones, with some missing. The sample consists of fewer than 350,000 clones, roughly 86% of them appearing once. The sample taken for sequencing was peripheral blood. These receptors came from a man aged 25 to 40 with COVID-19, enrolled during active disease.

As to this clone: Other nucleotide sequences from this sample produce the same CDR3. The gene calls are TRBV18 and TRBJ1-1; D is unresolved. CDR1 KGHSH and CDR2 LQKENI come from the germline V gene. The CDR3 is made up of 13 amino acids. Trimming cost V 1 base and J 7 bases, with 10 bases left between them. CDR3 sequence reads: CASSPLVAGEAFF. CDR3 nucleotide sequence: TGTGCCAGCTCACCACTTGTGGCGGGTGAAGCTTTCTTT.

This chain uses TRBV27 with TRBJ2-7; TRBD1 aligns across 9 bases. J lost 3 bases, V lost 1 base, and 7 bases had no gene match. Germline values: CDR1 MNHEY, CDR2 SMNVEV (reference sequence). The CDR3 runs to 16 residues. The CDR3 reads CASSLLGTGIDYEQYF. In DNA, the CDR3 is TGTGCCAGCAGTTTATTGGGGACAGGGATTGACTACGAGCAGTACTTC.

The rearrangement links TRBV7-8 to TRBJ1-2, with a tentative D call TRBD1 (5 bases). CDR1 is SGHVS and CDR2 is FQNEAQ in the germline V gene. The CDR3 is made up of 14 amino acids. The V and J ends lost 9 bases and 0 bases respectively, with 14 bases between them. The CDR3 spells CASTPLTANYGYTF. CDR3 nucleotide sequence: TGTGCCAGTACTCCACTGACAGCTAACTATGGCTACACCTTC.

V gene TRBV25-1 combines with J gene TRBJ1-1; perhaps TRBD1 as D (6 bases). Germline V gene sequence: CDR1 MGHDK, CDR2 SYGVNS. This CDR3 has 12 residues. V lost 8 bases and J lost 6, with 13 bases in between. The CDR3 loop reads CASSQGSPEAFF. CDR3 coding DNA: TGTGCCAGCTCACAGGGAAGCCCTGAAGCTTTCTTT.

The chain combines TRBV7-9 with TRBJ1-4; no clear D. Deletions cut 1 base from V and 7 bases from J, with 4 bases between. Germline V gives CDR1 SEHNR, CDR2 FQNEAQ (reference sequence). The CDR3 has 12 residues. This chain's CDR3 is CASSLGGEKLFF. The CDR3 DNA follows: TGTGCCAGCAGCTTAGGAGGTGAAAAACTGTTTTTT.

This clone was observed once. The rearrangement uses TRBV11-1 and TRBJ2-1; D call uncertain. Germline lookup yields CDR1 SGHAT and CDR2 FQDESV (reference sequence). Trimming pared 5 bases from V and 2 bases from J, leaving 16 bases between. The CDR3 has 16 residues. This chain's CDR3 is CASSLWSSRTYNEQFF. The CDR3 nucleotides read TGTGCCAGCAGCCTCTGGAGCTCGAGGACCTACAATGAGCAGTTCTTC. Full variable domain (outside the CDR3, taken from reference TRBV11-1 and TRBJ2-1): EAEVAQSPRYKITEKSQAVAFWCDPISGHATLYWYRQILGQGPELLVQFQDESVVDDSQLPKDRFSAERLKGVDSTLKIQPAELGDSAMYLCASSLWSSRTYNEQFFGPGTRLTVL.

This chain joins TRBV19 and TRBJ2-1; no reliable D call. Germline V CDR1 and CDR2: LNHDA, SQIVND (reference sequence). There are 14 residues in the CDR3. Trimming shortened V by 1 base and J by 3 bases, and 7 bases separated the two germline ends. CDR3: CASSIAPLYNEQFF. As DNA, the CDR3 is TGTGCCAGTAGTATAGCCCCTCTCTACAATGAGCAGTTCTTC.

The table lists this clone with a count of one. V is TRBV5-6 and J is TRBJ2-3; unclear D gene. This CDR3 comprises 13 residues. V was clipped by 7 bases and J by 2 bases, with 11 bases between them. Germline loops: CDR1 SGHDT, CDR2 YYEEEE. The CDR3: CASGGYSTDTQYF. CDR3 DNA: TGTGCCAGCGGCGGATATTCCACAGATACGCAGTATTTT.

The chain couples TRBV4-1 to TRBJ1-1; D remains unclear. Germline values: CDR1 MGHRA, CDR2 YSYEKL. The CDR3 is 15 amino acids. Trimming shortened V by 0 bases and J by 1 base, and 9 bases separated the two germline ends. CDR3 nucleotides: TGCGCCAGCAGCCAAGAAGCGCGGCCGAACACTGAAGCTTTCTTT. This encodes CASSQEARPNTEAFF.

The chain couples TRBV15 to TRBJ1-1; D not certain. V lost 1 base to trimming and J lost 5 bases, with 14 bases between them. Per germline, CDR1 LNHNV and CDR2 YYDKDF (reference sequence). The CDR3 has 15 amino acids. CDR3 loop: CATSRVGNRRTEAFF. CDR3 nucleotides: TGTGCCACCAGCAGAGTAGGCAACCGGAGGACTGAAGCTTTCTTT.

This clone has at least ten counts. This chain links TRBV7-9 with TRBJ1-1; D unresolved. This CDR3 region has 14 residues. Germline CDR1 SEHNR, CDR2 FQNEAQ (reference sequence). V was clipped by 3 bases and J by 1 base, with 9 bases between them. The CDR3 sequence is CASSFSSGNTEAFF. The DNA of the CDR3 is TGTGCCAGCAGCTTTTCGTCAGGGAACACTGAAGCTTTCTTT.

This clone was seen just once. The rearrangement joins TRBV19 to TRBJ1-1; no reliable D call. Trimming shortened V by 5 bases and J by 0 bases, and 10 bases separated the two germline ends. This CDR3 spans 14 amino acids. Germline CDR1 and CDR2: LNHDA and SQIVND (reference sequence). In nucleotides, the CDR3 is TGTGCCAGTAGTGTGGCGCAGGTGAACACTGAAGCTTTCTTT. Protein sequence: CASSVAQVNTEAFF.

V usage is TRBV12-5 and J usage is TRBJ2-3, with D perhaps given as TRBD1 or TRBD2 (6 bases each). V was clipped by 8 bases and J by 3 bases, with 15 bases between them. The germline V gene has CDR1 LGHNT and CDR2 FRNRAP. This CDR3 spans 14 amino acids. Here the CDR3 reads CASRLGGRTDTQYF. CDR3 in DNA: TGTGCTAGTCGATTGGGGGGCCGGACAGATACGCAGTATTTT.

The CDR3 protein is CATPGGNTGELFF. The CDR3 DNA reads as TGTGCCACACCAGGGGGCAACACCGGGGAGCTGTTTTTT. This chain connects TRBV28 to TRBJ2-2; 8 bases match TRBD1. Trimming at V came to 10 bases and at J to 2 bases, leaving 3 bases not matched to a gene. Germline values: CDR1 MDHEN, CDR2 SYDVKM. The CDR3 is made up of 13 amino acids.

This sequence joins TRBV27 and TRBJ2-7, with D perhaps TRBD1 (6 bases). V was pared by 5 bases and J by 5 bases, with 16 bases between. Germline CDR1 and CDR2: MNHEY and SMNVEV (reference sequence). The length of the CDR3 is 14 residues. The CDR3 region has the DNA TGTGCCAGCAGTATCAACAGGGCCTTGGACGAGCAGTACTTC. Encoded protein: CASSINRALDEQYF.

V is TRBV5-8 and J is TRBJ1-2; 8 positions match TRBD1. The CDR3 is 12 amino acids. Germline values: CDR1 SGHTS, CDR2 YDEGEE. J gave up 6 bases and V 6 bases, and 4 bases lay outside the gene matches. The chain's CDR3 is CASNRDRHGYTF. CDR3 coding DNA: TGTGCCAGCAACCGGGACAGGCATGGCTACACCTTC.

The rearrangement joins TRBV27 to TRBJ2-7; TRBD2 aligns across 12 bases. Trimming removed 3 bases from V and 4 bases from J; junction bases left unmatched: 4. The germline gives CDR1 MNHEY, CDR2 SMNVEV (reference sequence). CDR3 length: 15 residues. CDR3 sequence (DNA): TGTGCCAGCAGTTTCCGGGGGACTAGCGGGTACGAGCAGTACTTC. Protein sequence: CASSFRGTSGYEQYF.

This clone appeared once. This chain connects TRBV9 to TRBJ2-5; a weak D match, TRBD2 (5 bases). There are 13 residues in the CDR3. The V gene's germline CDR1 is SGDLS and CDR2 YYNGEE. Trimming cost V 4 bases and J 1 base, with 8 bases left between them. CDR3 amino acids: CASSTAAQETQYF. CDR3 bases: TGTGCCAGCAGCACAGCGGCCCAAGAGACCCAGTACTTC.

The CDR3 DNA follows: TGTGCCAGCAGCTTGGGCGGTTGGGCAGGGAATGGAAACACCATATATTTT. Protein product: CASSLGGWAGNGNTIYF. This sequence joins TRBV5-4 and TRBJ1-3; D is possibly TRBD1 (5 bases). The CDR3 runs to 17 residues. The ends were cut back, 0 bases at V and 3 bases at J, with 16 bases in the middle. CDR1 SGHNT and CDR2 YYREEE come from the germline V gene (reference sequence). The full variable domain, in which reference TRBV5-4 and TRBJ1-3 provide the parts outside the CDR3, is ETGVTQSPTHLIKTRGQQVTLRCSSQSGHNTVSWYQQALGQGPQFIFQYYREEENGRGNFPPRFSGLQFPNYSSELNVNALELDDSALYLCASSLGGWAGNGNTIYFGEGSWLTVV.

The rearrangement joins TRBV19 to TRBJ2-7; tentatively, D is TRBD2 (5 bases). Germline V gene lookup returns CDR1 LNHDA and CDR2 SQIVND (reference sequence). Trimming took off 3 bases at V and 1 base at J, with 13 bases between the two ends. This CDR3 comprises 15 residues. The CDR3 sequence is CASSIGRGSSYEQYF. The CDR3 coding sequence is TGTGCCAGTAGTATCGGTAGAGGGTCGTCCTACGAGCAGTACTTC.